This T cell receptor (beta chain) was captured by sequencing in a study of metastatic and nonmetastatic thyroid tumors. Study background: Samples came from malignant and benign thyroid patients, and repertoires were compared across blood and tumor or nodule tissue.

Per the authors' pipeline: Building a distant-metastasis classifier for papillary thyroid cancer drew on CDR3 differences across clinicopathological groups. TCRdb re-called the PCR reads via MiXCR. For this entry, the V and J calls and clone size follow TCRdb and not the study's own pipeline. This sample has roughly 25,000 clones; roughly 13% occur once, and the top ten carry about 5.3%. Study findings and constraints: Malignant thyroid tumors reportedly had TCR beta diversity that was significantly higher than in benign nodules, in blood and tumor.

With V trimmed by 5 bases and J by 5 bases, 7 bases remained unmatched. The length of the CDR3 is 15 residues. Germline CDR1 reads SGHRS; CDR2 reads YFSETQ. This clone has ten or more counts. Antigen unknown. Thyroid surgery took place with no prior treatment in any patient. The rearrangement uses TRBV5-1 and TRBJ2-5, with TRBD1 matching over 12 bases. The source of this sequence is a female donor with papillary thyroid cancer or a benign thyroid nodule (not recorded which). Some clones in this sample may be carry-over from other donors' samples. Sequencing used blood. Here the CDR3 DNA reads TGCGCCAGCAGTGGGGGACAGGGGGCTCAGGAGACCCAGTACTTC. It specifies CASSGGQGAQETQYF.